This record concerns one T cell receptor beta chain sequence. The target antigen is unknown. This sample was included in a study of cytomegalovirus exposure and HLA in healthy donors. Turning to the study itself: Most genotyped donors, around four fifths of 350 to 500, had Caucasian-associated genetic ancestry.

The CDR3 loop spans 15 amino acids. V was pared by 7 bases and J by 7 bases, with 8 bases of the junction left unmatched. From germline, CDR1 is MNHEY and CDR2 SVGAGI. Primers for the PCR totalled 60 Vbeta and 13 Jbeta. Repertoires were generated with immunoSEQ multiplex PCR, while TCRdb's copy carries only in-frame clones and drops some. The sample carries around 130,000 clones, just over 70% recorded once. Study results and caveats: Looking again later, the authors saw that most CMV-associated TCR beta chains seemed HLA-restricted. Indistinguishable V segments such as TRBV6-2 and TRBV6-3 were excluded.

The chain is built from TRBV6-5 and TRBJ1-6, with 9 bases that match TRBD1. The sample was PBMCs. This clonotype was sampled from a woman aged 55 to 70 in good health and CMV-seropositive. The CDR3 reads CASTPGDRGNSPLHF. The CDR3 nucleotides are TGTGCCAGCACCCCCGGCGACAGGGGGAATTCACCCCTCCACTTT.